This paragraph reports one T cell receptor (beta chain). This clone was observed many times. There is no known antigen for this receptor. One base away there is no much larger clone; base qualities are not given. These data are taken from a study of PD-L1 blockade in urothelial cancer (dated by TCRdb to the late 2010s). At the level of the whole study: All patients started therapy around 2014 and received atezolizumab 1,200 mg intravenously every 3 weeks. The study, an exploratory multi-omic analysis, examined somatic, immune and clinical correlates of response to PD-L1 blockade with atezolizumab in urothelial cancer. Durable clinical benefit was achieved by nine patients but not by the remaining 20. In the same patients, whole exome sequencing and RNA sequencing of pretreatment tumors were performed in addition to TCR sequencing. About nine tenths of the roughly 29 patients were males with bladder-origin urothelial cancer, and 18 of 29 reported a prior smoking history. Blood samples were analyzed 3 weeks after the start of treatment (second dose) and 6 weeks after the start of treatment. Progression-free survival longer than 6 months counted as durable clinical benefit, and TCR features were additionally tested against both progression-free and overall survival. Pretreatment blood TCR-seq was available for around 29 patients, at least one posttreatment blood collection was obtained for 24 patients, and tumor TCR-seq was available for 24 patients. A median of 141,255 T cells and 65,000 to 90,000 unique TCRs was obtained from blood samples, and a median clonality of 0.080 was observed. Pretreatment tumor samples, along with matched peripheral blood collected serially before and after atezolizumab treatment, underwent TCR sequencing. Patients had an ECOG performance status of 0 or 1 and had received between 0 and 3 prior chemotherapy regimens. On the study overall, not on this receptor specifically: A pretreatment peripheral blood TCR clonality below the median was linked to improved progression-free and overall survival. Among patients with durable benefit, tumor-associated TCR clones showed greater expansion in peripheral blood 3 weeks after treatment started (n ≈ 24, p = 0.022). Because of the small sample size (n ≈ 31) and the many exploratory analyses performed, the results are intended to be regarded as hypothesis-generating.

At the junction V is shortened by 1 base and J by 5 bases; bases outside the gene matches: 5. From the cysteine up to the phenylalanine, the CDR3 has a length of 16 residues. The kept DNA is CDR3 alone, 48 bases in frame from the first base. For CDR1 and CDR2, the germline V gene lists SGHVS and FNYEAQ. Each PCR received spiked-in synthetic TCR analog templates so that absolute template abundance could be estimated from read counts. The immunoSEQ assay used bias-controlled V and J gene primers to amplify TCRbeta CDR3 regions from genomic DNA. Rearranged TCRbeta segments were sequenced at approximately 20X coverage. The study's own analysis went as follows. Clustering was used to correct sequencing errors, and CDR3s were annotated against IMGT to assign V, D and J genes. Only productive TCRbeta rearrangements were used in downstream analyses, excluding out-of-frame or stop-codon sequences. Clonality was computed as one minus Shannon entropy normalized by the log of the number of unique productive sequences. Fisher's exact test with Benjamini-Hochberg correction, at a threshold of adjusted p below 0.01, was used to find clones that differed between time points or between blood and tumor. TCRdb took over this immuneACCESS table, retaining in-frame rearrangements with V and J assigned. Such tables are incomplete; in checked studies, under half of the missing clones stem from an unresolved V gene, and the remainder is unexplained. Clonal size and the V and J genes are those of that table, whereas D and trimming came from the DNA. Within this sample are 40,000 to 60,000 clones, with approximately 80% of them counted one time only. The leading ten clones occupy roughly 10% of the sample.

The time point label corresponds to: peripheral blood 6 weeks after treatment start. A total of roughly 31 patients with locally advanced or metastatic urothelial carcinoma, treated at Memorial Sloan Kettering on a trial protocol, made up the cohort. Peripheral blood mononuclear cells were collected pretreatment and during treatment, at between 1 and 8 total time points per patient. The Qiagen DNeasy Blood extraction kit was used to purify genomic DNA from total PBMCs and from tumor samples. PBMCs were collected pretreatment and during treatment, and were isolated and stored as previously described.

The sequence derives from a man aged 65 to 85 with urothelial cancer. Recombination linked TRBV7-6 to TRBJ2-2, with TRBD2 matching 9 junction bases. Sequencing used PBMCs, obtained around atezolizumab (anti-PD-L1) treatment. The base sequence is TGTGCCAGCAGCTTAGAGGCGACTAGCGGAACCGGGGAGCTGTTTTTT. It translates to CASSLEATSGTGELFF.